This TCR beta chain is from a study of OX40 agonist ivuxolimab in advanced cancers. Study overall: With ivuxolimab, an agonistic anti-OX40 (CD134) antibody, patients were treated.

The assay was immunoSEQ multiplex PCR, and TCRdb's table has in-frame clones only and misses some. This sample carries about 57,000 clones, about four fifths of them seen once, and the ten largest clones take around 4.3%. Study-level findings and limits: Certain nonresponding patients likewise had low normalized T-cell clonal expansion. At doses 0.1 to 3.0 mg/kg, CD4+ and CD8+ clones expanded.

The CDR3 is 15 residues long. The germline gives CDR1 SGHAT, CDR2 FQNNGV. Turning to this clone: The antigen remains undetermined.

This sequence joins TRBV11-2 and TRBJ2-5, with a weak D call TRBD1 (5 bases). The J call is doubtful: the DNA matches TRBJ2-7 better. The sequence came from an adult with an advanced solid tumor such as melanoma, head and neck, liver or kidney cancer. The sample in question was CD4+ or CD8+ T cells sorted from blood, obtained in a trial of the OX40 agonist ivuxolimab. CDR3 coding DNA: TGTGCCAGCAGCTTAGCACTCGGCAGGGTGGACGAGCAGTACTTC. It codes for CASSLALGRVDEQYF.